Below, 11 T cell receptor beta chains from the same sample are listed, as sequenced in a study of T cells of healthy individuals. Via MiXCR, TCRdb re-called the 5' RACE reads, giving one row per CDR3 protein. The sample lists more than 60,000 distinct CDR3 sequences; 15% to 20% were seen once. These receptors were collected from a human donor in good health.

This clonotype came up many times. The V and J genes are TRBV5-4 and TRBJ2-5; weak D call: TRBD1 (7 bases). CDR3 length equals 15 residues. Germline V CDR1 and CDR2: SGHNT, YYREEE (reference sequence). V was shortened by 4 bases and J by 1 base, with 14 bases between the two germline ends. The CDR3: CASSRGSGGQETQYF. CDR3 DNA: TGTGCCAGCAGCCGGGGGTCAGGGGGCCAAGAGACCCAGTACTTC. The whole variable domain, filled in from reference TRBV5-4 and TRBJ2-5, reads ETGVTQSPTHLIKTRGQQVTLRCSSQSGHNTVSWYQQALGQGPQFIFQYYREEENGRGNFPPRFSGLQFPNYSSELNVNALELDDSALYLCASSRGSGGQETQYFGPGTRLLVL.

This clonotype occurred many times. This chain links TRBV7-6 with TRBJ1-5; TRBD1 matches at 7 bases. The V gene end was trimmed by 5 bases and the J gene end by 5 bases; junction bases not matched to a gene: 6. Germline CDR1 SGHVS, CDR2 FNYEAQ. The CDR3 is 14 amino acids. The DNA for the CDR3 is TGTGCCAGCAGCCAAACTACAGGGGATCAGCCCCAGCATTTT. It translates to CASSQTTGDQPQHF.

This clonotype has ten or more counts. The V gene is TRBV5-1, the J gene TRBJ1-2, with TRBD1 matching over 8 bases. The CDR3 extends over 12 amino acids. V was pared by 4 bases and J by 12 bases, with 8 bases of the junction left unmatched. Germline V lookup: CDR1 SGHRS, CDR2 YFSETQ. The CDR3 spells CASSPGTGFHTF. CDR3 DNA: TGCGCCAGCAGCCCAGGGACAGGATTCCACACCTTC.

The J gene is TRBJ1-6, the V gene TRBV10-3, with D possibly matching TRBD1 (5 bases). Germline CDR1 and CDR2: ENHRY and SYGVKD. Trimming pared 0 bases from V and 5 bases from J, leaving 11 bases between. The CDR3 extends over 16 amino acids. CDR3 sequence: CAISESGTANNSPLHF. The CDR3 nucleotides read TGTGCCATCAGTGAGTCCGGGACGGCTAATAATTCACCCCTCCACTTT.

The rearrangement links TRBV12-5 to TRBJ1-1; no definite D call. CDR3 length equals 14 residues. Trimming pared 1 base from V and 2 bases from J, leaving 8 bases between. Per germline, CDR1 LGHNT and CDR2 FRNRAP. CDR3 loop: CASGLAKPNTEAFF. CDR3 DNA: TGTGCTAGTGGTTTGGCAAAGCCCAACACTGAAGCTTTCTTT.

The J gene is TRBJ1-5, the V gene TRBV7-9, with unresolved D. CDR3 size: 12 residues. V lost 1 base to trimming and J lost 7 bases, with 5 bases between them. Germline CDR1 reads SEHNR; CDR2 reads FQNEAQ (reference sequence). The CDR3 reads CASSLESQPQHF. CDR3 nucleotides: TGTGCCAGCAGCTTAGAGAGCCAGCCCCAGCATTTT.

This clonotype was observed at least ten times. The chain is built from TRBV3-1 and TRBJ1-2, with unresolved D. The germline CDR1 and CDR2 sequences are LGHDT and YNNKEL (reference sequence). The CDR3 sequence is 17 residues long. Trimming stripped 0 bases from V and 3 bases from J, with 17 bases between. In DNA form, the CDR3 reads TGTGCCAGCAGCCAAGATTTTGTTTGGGCAGAAGACTATGGCTACACCTTC. Translated, it gives CASSQDFVWAEDYGYTF.

In this sample, this clonotype turned up many times. The chain uses TRBV5-1 and TRBJ2-7, with 10 bases matching TRBD1. The CDR3 totals 15 residues. After removal of 4 bases from V and 6 bases from J, the junction contained 10 bases not matched to a gene. Germline-derived CDR1 and CDR2 are SGHRS and YFSETQ. In DNA form, the CDR3 reads TGCGCCAGCAGCCGAACCGGGACAGGGGACGGCGAGCAGTACTTC. Translating gives CASSRTGTGDGEQYF.

This clonotype was counted many times. This chain joins TRBV24-1 and TRBJ2-7; no firm D call. Germline-derived CDR1 and CDR2 are KGHDR and SFDVKD. CDR3 length: 13 residues. V was pared by 1 base and J by 3 bases, with 6 bases between. The CDR3, as DNA: TGTGCCACCAGTGATTTTTGGAACTACGAGCAGTACTTC. Its protein is CATSDFWNYEQYF.

This clonotype was recorded a few times. This chain uses TRBV5-4 with TRBJ2-7; D perhaps matches TRBD2 (6 bases). Trimming stripped 4 bases from V and 6 bases from J, with 20 bases between. The CDR3 is made up of 15 amino acids. Looked up from germline, CDR1 is SGHNT and CDR2 is YYREEE (reference sequence). CDR3 sequence reads: CASSHSPRAGSEQYF. CDR3 DNA sequence: TGTGCCAGCAGCCATTCCCCCCGCGCGGGAAGCGAGCAGTACTTC. The entire variable domain, with the rest obtained from reference TRBV5-4 and TRBJ2-7, is as follows: ETGVTQSPTHLIKTRGQQVTLRCSSQSGHNTVSWYQQALGQGPQFIFQYYREEENGRGNFPPRFSGLQFPNYSSELNVNALELDDSALYLCASSHSPRAGSEQYFGPGTRLTVT.

This clonotype was recorded at least ten times. This chain uses TRBV3-2 with TRBJ2-7; the table gives TRBD2 as D, unverified against the DNA. TRBV3-2 is tagged as a pseudogene. This CDR3 spans 15 amino acids. The DNA for the CDR3 is TGTGCCAGCAGCCAGACCGGGACTTTCACCCCTGGGCAGTACTTC. Translated: CASSQTGTFTPGQYF.